Detailed here is one TCR beta chain. Its antigen is not known. The ends were cut back, 0 bases at V and 7 bases at J, with 17 bases in the middle. The CDR3 contains 15 residues. Germline lookup yields CDR1 SGHRS and CDR2 YFSETQ. Each HIV-infected participant was given treatment in the United States. Survey-level immunoSEQ v3.0 assays were run. Per-sample sequencing targets were roughly 40,000-50,000 T-cell genomes. Measured with immunoSEQ multiplex PCR; TCRdb has only the in-frame clones, and not every one. This table has tens of thousands of clones, about 94% appearing once. This sample was taken from a study of long-term antiretroviral therapy in people with HIV. Notes on the study in general: HIV repertoires covered narrower CDR3 length ranges than controls did.

Sequences were derived from unsorted PBMCs, sampled roughly 9.4 years after starting antiretroviral therapy. The clonotype was recovered from a man younger than 40 with HIV. The rearrangement uses TRBV5-1 and TRBJ2-7; D is perhaps TRBD1 (6 bases). In DNA form, the CDR3 reads TGCGCCAGCAGCTTGGCAGACACAGGGATCTGGGAGCAGTACTTC. It specifies CASSLADTGIWEQYF. The full variable domain, its missing parts supplied by reference TRBV5-1 and TRBJ2-7, is KAGVTQTPRYLIKTRGQQVTLSCSPISGHRSVSWYQQTPGQGLQFLFEYFSETQRNKGNFPGRFSGRQFSNSRSEMNVSTLELGDSALYLCASSLADTGIWEQYFGPGTRLTVT.